These T cell receptor beta chains were read from a single sample in a study of human T cells and chemical hapten exposure. One entry per CDR3 protein, called by TCRdb with MiXCR from the RACE reads. The sample has 380,000 or so distinct CDR3 sequences; 4.8% are singletons. Sequencing used whole blood, obtained in connection with sensitization to the hapten diphenylcyclopropenone (DPC). Receptors originate from a woman in her fifties or sixties with alopecia areata. Some clones in this sample may be carry-over from other donors' samples. CDR3s include the opening cysteine and the closing phenylalanine or tryptophan. The D gene is left open where the match is weak. Clone size is stated in some rows and not others, as once, few, many or a class when expanded.

v_gene: TRBV27
d_gene: TRBD1
j_gene: TRBJ2-3
abundance: many
CDR3nt: TGTGCCAGCAGTCTAAGGACAGGGGCGACCACAGATACGCAGTATTTT
CDR3aa: CASSLRTGATTDTQYF

v_gene: TRBV6-2/TRBV6-3
d_gene: NA
j_gene: TRBJ2-1
abundance: many
CDR3nt: TGTGCCAGCAGTTACGGGAATGAGCAGTTCTTC
CDR3aa: CASSYGNEQFF

v_gene: TRBV6-1
d_gene: NA
j_gene: TRBJ1-1
abundance: many
CDR3nt: TGTGCCAGCAGTGAAAGGTTTCCCCTAAGGACTGAAGCTTTCTTT
CDR3aa: CASSERFPLRTEAFF

v_gene: TRBV3-1
d_gene: NA
j_gene: TRBJ2-3
abundance: many
CDR3nt: TGTGCCAGCAGCCAACTTCGTACAGATACGCAGTATTTT
CDR3aa: CASSQLRTDTQYF

v_gene: TRBV10-3
d_gene: TRBD2
j_gene: TRBJ2-2
abundance: many
CDR3nt: TGTGCCATCGCAACACTAGCGGGAGGGGCCGGGGAGCTGTTTTTT
CDR3aa: CAIATLAGGAGELFF

v_gene: TRBV5-1
d_gene: TRBD1
j_gene: TRBJ1-1
abundance: many
CDR3nt: TGCGCCAGCAGCTCGGGACAGGGATCTGAAGCTTTCTTT
CDR3aa: CASSSGQGSEAFF

v_gene: TRBV25-1
d_gene: NA
j_gene: TRBJ1-6
abundance: NA
CDR3nt: TGTGCCAGCAGTGCGTCCGGGACTCTTCAATCACCCCTCCACTTT
CDR3aa: CASSASGTLQSPLHF

v_gene: TRBV20-1
d_gene: TRBD1
j_gene: TRBJ1-1
abundance: many
CDR3nt: TGCAGTGCTAGGAACGAGGGGGCGAACACTGAAGCTTTCTTT
CDR3aa: CSARNEGANTEAFF

v_gene: TRBV30
d_gene: NA
j_gene: TRBJ2-1
abundance: many
CDR3nt: TGTGCCTGGAGTAAGGTTGAGCAGTTCTTC
CDR3aa: CAWSKVEQFF

v_gene: TRBV29-1
d_gene: TRBD2
j_gene: TRBJ2-1
abundance: many
CDR3nt: TGCAGCGTTGAAAGACTAGCGGGTGGGGATGAGCAGTTCTTC
CDR3aa: CSVERLAGGDEQFF

v_gene: TRBV18
d_gene: NA
j_gene: TRBJ2-5
abundance: many
CDR3nt: TGTGCCAGCTCACCTCCAGGATCCGAGACCCAGTACTTC
CDR3aa: CASSPPGSETQYF

v_gene: TRBV2
d_gene: NA
j_gene: TRBJ1-3
abundance: NA
CDR3nt: TGTGCCAGCAGTGGAGTTCCTCGGACCTCTGGAAACACCATATATTTT
CDR3aa: CASSGVPRTSGNTIYF

v_gene: TRBV5-1
d_gene: TRBD2
j_gene: TRBJ2-1
abundance: many
CDR3nt: TGCGCCAGCAGCCGACCGACTAGCGGGGCCCCCAATGAGCAGTTCTTC
CDR3aa: CASSRPTSGAPNEQFF

v_gene: TRBV7-2
d_gene: TRBD1
j_gene: TRBJ1-2
abundance: many
CDR3nt: TGTGCCAGCAGCTTAGCCAGGGGGCTGTACTATGGCTACACCTTC
CDR3aa: CASSLARGLYYGYTF

v_gene: TRBV7-9
d_gene: NA
j_gene: TRBJ1-1
abundance: few
CDR3nt: TGTGCCAGCAGCTTAGTGCGCGACATCTCAGCCCCCCCCGAAGCTTTCTTT
CDR3aa: CASSLVRDISAPPEAFF

v_gene: TRBV7-9
d_gene: TRBD1
j_gene: TRBJ1-5
abundance: many
CDR3nt: TGTGCCAGCAGTCCCGACGGGACAGTCAATCAGCCCCAGCATTTT
CDR3aa: CASSPDGTVNQPQHF

v_gene: TRBV20-1
d_gene: NA
j_gene: TRBJ2-1
abundance: NA
CDR3nt: TGCAGTGCTACCTGGAATGAGCAGTTCTTC
CDR3aa: CSATWNEQFF

v_gene: TRBV5-1
d_gene: TRBD1
j_gene: TRBJ2-2
abundance: NA
CDR3nt: TGCGCCAGCAGCTACCTCGGGACAGGGGGCACCGGGGAGCTGTTTTTT
CDR3aa: CASSYLGTGGTGELFF

v_gene: TRBV24-1
d_gene: NA
j_gene: TRBJ1-1
abundance: NA
CDR3nt: TGTGCCACCAGTGATTCCTCAGGGTCTGAAGCTTTCTTT
CDR3aa: CATSDSSGSEAFF

v_gene: TRBV5-4
d_gene: NA
j_gene: TRBJ1-1
abundance: many
CDR3nt: TGTGCCAGCAGTTTCAAGGGGACTGAAGCTTTCTTT
CDR3aa: CASSFKGTEAFF

v_gene: TRBV14
d_gene: NA
j_gene: TRBJ2-7
abundance: many
CDR3nt: TGTGCCAGCAACCGGGGTGGGGGCCCGTTCGACGAGCAGTACTTC
CDR3aa: CASNRGGGPFDEQYF

v_gene: TRBV9
d_gene: TRBD2
j_gene: TRBJ2-3
abundance: many
CDR3nt: TGTGCCAGCAGCGTAGCGGCGGGGGGCCCTCCAGATACGCAGTATTTT
CDR3aa: CASSVAAGGPPDTQYF

v_gene: TRBV11-3
d_gene: TRBD2
j_gene: TRBJ2-1
abundance: NA
CDR3nt: TGTGCCAGCAGCTCTCCGGGACTAGCGGGGGTTGGTGAGCAGTTCTTC
CDR3aa: CASSSPGLAGVGEQFF

v_gene: TRBV6-6
d_gene: NA
j_gene: TRBJ2-3
abundance: many
CDR3nt: TGTGCCAGCAGTACCCCTGGCAGGGACCCCCCAGATACGCAGTATTTT
CDR3aa: CASSTPGRDPPDTQYF

v_gene: TRBV9
d_gene: NA
j_gene: TRBJ2-7
abundance: many
CDR3nt: TGTGCCAGCAGCGGTGCCGGGACGGAGACCTACGAGCAGTACTTC
CDR3aa: CASSGAGTETYEQYF

v_gene: TRBV7-9
d_gene: TRBD2
j_gene: TRBJ2-1
abundance: few
CDR3nt: TGTGCCAGCAGCTTAGGCGGGGGGGCTGCGGGTGAGCAGTTCTTC
CDR3aa: CASSLGGGAAGEQFF

v_gene: TRBV20-1
d_gene: NA
j_gene: TRBJ1-1
abundance: many
CDR3nt: TGCAGTGCTAGAGATTACAAGCAGGGGTCCCCTGAAGCTTTCTTT
CDR3aa: CSARDYKQGSPEAFF

v_gene: TRBV7-8
d_gene: TRBD1
j_gene: TRBJ2-2
abundance: many
CDR3nt: TGTGCCAGCACCGAGGGGGCACGAATCACCGGGGAGCTGTTTTTT
CDR3aa: CASTEGARITGELFF

v_gene: TRBV7-2
d_gene: NA
j_gene: TRBJ1-4
abundance: few
CDR3nt: TGTGCCAGCACCCACAGAGCCAGAAGTGAAAAACTGTTTTTT
CDR3aa: CASTHRARSEKLFF

v_gene: TRBV6-5
d_gene: TRBD1
j_gene: TRBJ2-7
abundance: many
CDR3nt: TGTGCCAGCAGTTACCTAAATCCGGGACAGGGAATAAGCGAGCAGTACTTC
CDR3aa: CASSYLNPGQGISEQYF

v_gene: TRBV6-6
d_gene: NA
j_gene: TRBJ1-1
abundance: many
CDR3nt: TGTGCCAGCAGTTACTCCCACGGAGGAGGGAAGGCTGAAGCTTTCTTT
CDR3aa: CASSYSHGGGKAEAFF

v_gene: TRBV12-3/TRBV12-4
d_gene: NA
j_gene: TRBJ2-3
abundance: many
CDR3nt: TGTGCCAGCAGTAGTGAGGGGCGTACAACAGATACGCAGTATTTT
CDR3aa: CASSSEGRTTDTQYF

v_gene: TRBV7-2
d_gene: NA
j_gene: TRBJ2-7
abundance: many
CDR3nt: TGTGCCAGCAGCTCTAGCCCCCGCCACGAGCAGTACTTC
CDR3aa: CASSSSPRHEQYF

v_gene: TRBV24-1
d_gene: TRBD2
j_gene: TRBJ2-1
abundance: NA
CDR3nt: TGTGCCACCAGAGCGGGGGGGGACAATGAGCAGTTCTTC
CDR3aa: CATRAGGDNEQFF

v_gene: TRBV7-9
d_gene: TRBD2
j_gene: TRBJ2-2
abundance: few
CDR3nt: TGTGCCAGCAGCTTAGCAGGAGCGGGGGAGAACACCGGGGAGCTGTTTTTT
CDR3aa: CASSLAGAGENTGELFF

v_gene: TRBV29-1
d_gene: NA
j_gene: TRBJ1-5
abundance: NA
CDR3nt: TGCAGCGTAGTACTGCCGGGACACTTCGATCAGCCCCAGCATTTT
CDR3aa: CSVVLPGHFDQPQHF

v_gene: TRBV24-1
d_gene: TRBD1
j_gene: TRBJ2-1
abundance: few
CDR3nt: TGTGCCACCAGGGGGACAGGATCCCATAATGAGCAGTTCTTC
CDR3aa: CATRGTGSHNEQFF

v_gene: TRBV20-1
d_gene: NA
j_gene: TRBJ1-3
abundance: few
CDR3nt: TGCAGTGCTAGAGAGCAGGTCCTCTCTGGAAACACCATATATTTT
CDR3aa: CSAREQVLSGNTIYF

v_gene: TRBV7-9
d_gene: TRBD1
j_gene: TRBJ1-1
abundance: many
CDR3nt: TGTGCCAGCAGCCTGACAGGGCTACCCGGCACTGAAGCTTTCTTT
CDR3aa: CASSLTGLPGTEAFF

v_gene: TRBV27
d_gene: TRBD2
j_gene: TRBJ2-7
abundance: NA
CDR3nt: TGTGCCAGCAGTCTGTGGCGGGGGGTCTACGAGCAGTACTTC
CDR3aa: CASSLWRGVYEQYF

v_gene: TRBV19
d_gene: NA
j_gene: TRBJ2-2
abundance: few
CDR3nt: TGTGCCAGTAGTACGGCCCTCACCGGGGAGCTGTTTTTT
CDR3aa: CASSTALTGELFF

v_gene: TRBV5-1
d_gene: NA
j_gene: TRBJ2-3
abundance: few
CDR3nt: TGCGCCAGCAGCTTCGAGCGAAGCACAGATACGCAGTATTTT
CDR3aa: CASSFERSTDTQYF

v_gene: TRBV12-3/TRBV12-4
d_gene: NA
j_gene: TRBJ1-2
abundance: many
CDR3nt: TGTGCCAGCACCGGGGCAGGTCGTGGCTACACCTTC
CDR3aa: CASTGAGRGYTF